These 14 T cell receptor beta chains were all obtained from the same sample, sequenced in a study of metastatic and nonmetastatic thyroid tumors. All patients were untreated before thyroid surgery. TCRdb re-analyzed the PCR reads through MiXCR. The sample holds about 16,000 clones, 27% seen once. Source material: adjacent normal tissue. These TCRs come from a female donor with papillary thyroid cancer or a benign thyroid nodule (not recorded which). Some clones in this sample may be carry-over from other donors' samples.

This clone was counted only a few times. The chain recombines TRBV10-1 with TRBJ1-1; no reliable D call. Between the trimmed V and J ends, which lost 3 bases and 1 base, there was a span of 15 bases. Germline V gives CDR1 WNHNN, CDR2 SYGVQD (reference sequence). The CDR3 loop spans 16 amino acids. CDR3 in DNA: TGCGCCAGCAGTGACGCCCCATCCCTTACGAACACTGAAGCTTTCTTT. It yields the protein CASSDAPSLTNTEAFF.

The chain combines TRBV19 with TRBJ2-7; 12 bases are a match to TRBD2. This CDR3 has 16 amino acids. Trimming cost V 4 bases and J 2 bases; bases outside gene matches: 6. CDR1 LNHDA and CDR2 SQIVND come from the germline V gene (reference sequence). The CDR3 sequence: CASSTASSGRAYEQYF. The DNA of the CDR3 is TGTGCCAGTAGTACGGCCTCTAGCGGGAGGGCCTACGAGCAGTACTTC.

V usage is TRBV3-1 and J usage is TRBJ2-7, with TRBD2 identical over 8 bases. The CDR3 consists of 17 residues. The germline gives CDR1 LGHDT, CDR2 YNNKEL (reference sequence). V shed 3 bases, J shed 0 bases, and the junction held 10 bases outside the gene matches. The CDR3 here is CASSHRLARSNSYEQYF. DNA of the CDR3: TGTGCCAGCAGCCATCGACTAGCGAGGTCAAACTCCTACGAGCAGTACTTC.

The chain recombines TRBV28 with TRBJ2-7; TRBD2 is a possible D gene (6 bases). Germline CDR1 and CDR2: MDHEN and SYDVKM. Trimming took off 6 bases at V and 3 bases at J, with 12 bases between the two ends. The CDR3 sequence is 13 residues long. In DNA, the CDR3 is TGTGCCAGCAGGTTAGCGGACTACTACGAGCAGTACTTC. This translates into CASRLADYYEQYF.

This clone has only a few counts. The chain is built from TRBV7-9 and TRBJ2-7; 7 nucleotides agree with TRBD1. Germline-derived CDR1 and CDR2 are SEHNR and FQNEAQ (reference sequence). Trimming took 5 bases from V and 3 from J; bases not matched to a gene: 1. The CDR3 length is 12 residues. CDR3 in amino acids: CASSHRGYEQYF. The CDR3 DNA follows: TGTGCCAGCAGCCACAGGGGCTACGAGCAGTACTTC.

V usage is TRBV4-1 and J usage is TRBJ1-5, with 7 bases matching TRBD1. Losses at the gene ends were 4 bases for V and 3 bases for J; bases not matched to a gene: 9. This CDR3 has 16 amino acids. The germline V gene has CDR1 MGHRA and CDR2 YSYEKL. The CDR3 coding sequence is TGCGCCAGCAGCCCCCGACAGGGCGGTTTCAATCAGCCCCAGCATTTT. The encoded protein is CASSPRQGGFNQPQHF.

This clone was found many times. Compared with germline, one end of the junction differs, possibly owing to a read error. The chain has TRBV10-3 and TRBJ1-3; tentatively, D is TRBD1 (6 bases). The CDR3 is made up of 14 amino acids. Germline lookup yields CDR1 ENHRY and CDR2 SYGVKD. The CDR3 loop reads CATSDGGPGNTIYF. The CDR3 bases are TGTGCCACCAGTGACGGGGGGCCTGGAAACACCATATATTTT.

A few counts support this clone. The chain employs TRBV28 and TRBJ2-7, with D uncertain. The CDR3 contains 13 residues. Germline CDR1 reads MDHEN; CDR2 reads SYDVKM. V was pared by 7 bases and J by 0 bases, with 10 bases between. In DNA, the CDR3 is TGTGCCAGCATGGAAGGCAGCTCCTACGAGCAGTACGTC. Residues: CASMEGSSYEQYV.

This clone was observed a few times. J is TRBJ2-2 and V is TRBV2; no reliable D call. The CDR3 spans 12 residues. V lost 3 bases, J lost 7 bases, and 6 bases lay in between. Germline V gene sequence: CDR1 SNHLY, CDR2 FYNNEI. CDR3 in DNA: TGTGCCAGCAGTGAGCAGGACGGGGAGCTGTTTTTT. Translating it yields CASSEQDGELFF.

This clone appeared a few times. This chain uses TRBV6-5 with TRBJ1-1; D unclear. In germline, CDR1 is MNHEY, CDR2 SVGAGI. The V and J ends lost 0 bases and 3 bases respectively, with 5 bases between them. The CDR3 totals 13 residues. This CDR3 is CASSYSVDTEAFF. In DNA, the CDR3 is TGTGCCAGCAGTTACTCTGTGGACACTGAAGCTTTCTTT.

V is TRBV6-1 and J is TRBJ2-7, with 11 bases that match TRBD1. Germline V gives CDR1 MNHNS, CDR2 SASEGT. V trimming: 5 bases; J trimming: 0 bases; junction bases outside the gene matches: 3. The CDR3 covers 15 residues. CDR3 loop: CASSPGTGGSYEQYF. The CDR3 DNA sequence: TGTGCCAGCAGTCCCGGGACAGGGGGCTCCTACGAGCAGTACTTC.

The chain employs TRBV20-1 and TRBJ2-7, with D uncertain. Germline V CDR1 and CDR2: DFQATT, SNEGSKA (reference sequence). This CDR3 contains 13 residues. Between the trimmed V and J ends, which lost 5 bases and 1 base, there was a span of 12 bases. The CDR3 nucleotides read TGCAGTGCTCCTTCGGAAGTTTCCTACGAGCAGTACTTC. It yields the protein CSAPSEVSYEQYF.

The chain carries TRBV18 and TRBJ1-6, with 7 bases lining up with TRBD1. The DNA matches TRBJ1-1 better at its end, which makes the J call doubtful. CDR1 is KGHSH, CDR2 LQKENI, per germline. The CDR3 runs 16 residues. CDR3 in amino acids: CASSPSDRPLKGEAFF. CDR3 in DNA: TGTGCCAGCTCTCCTTCGGACAGGCCGCTTAAGGGTGAAGCTTTCTTT.

This chain joins TRBV7-9 and TRBJ2-7, with 9 positions matching TRBD2. The CDR3 loop spans 13 amino acids. V shed 7 bases, J shed 4 bases, and the junction held 5 bases outside the gene matches. Germline CDR1 reads SEHNR; CDR2 reads FQNEAQ (reference sequence). CDR3 in amino acids: CASTSGAEYEQYF. The CDR3 bases are TGTGCCAGCACTAGCGGGGCGGAGTACGAGCAGTACTTC.